Listed here is a single TCR beta chain. As yet, its antigen is unknown. These data come from a study of cytomegalovirus exposure and HLA in healthy donors. Broader study findings: Altogether, some 170 TCR beta chains were recorded as cytomegalovirus-associated.

Using immunoSEQ multiplex PCR, the repertoire was profiled, and TCRdb retains in-frame clones only, with some absent. The top ten clones hold more than 0.85% of a sample with about 220,000 clones, around nine tenths of them seen once. The V gene lost 2 bases and the J gene lost 8 bases, with 13 bases spanning the gap. The V gene's germline CDR1 is SGDLS and CDR2 YYNGEE. The CDR3 length is 13 residues. The sequence was obtained from a woman aged 18-29 years in good health and CMV-seronegative. The chain couples TRBV9 to TRBJ1-1, with a weak D call TRBD1 (5 bases). The sequenced material came from PBMCs. The CDR3 is CASSVSGAGEAFF. As DNA, the CDR3 is TGTGCCAGCAGCGTCTCTGGGGCAGGAGAAGCTTTCTTT.